Sequencing of this TCR beta chain was carried out in a study of cytomegalovirus exposure and HLA in healthy donors. Study overall: Earlier sequencing of 150 million to 200 million T cells yielded roughly 100 million unique TCR beta sequences.

Primers: 60 Vbeta forward and 13 Jbeta reverse. Clones were read by immunoSEQ multiplex PCR, and TCRdb kept only the in-frame ones, dropping some. The data contain some 120,000 clones, 17% of them seen just once; the ten biggest clones take up about 3.1%. Notes on the study in general: Most CMV-associated TCR beta chains appeared HLA-restricted in a later analysis. Later examination showed HLA-associated TCR beta chains had greater clonal expansion than equally common others. Later on, a genetic analysis was performed. It linked a missense variant in DCLRE1C with V- and J-gene trimming of TCR beta.

The CDR3 loop spans 17 amino acids. Between the trimmed V and J ends, which lost 3 bases and 7 bases, there was a span of 19 bases. The germline V gene has CDR1 LNHDA and CDR2 SQIVND (reference sequence). Worth noting for this clone: As yet, its antigen is unknown.

The receptor's source is a female donor in good health and CMV-seropositive. The chain employs TRBV19 and TRBJ1-6, with D uncertain. Sequences were obtained from PBMCs. The CDR3 DNA follows: TGTGCCAGTAGTATCTATGAGACTTCTTCTCCCAATTCACCCCTCCACTTT. Protein product: CASSIYETSSPNSPLHF.